In this sample, the clone carrying this T cell receptor (beta chain) turned up a few times. What it recognizes is unknown. This sample was included in a study of identical twins. Whole-study results and caveats: Less excess twin sharing appeared in beta out-of-frame sequences. Part of the zero-insertion signal could reflect confounding by invariant MAIT and iNKT cells.

Among all donors, each was a healthy Caucasian. Unique molecular identifiers were in the cDNA, with template-switch universal primer binding. TCRdb independently ran MiXCR on the 5' RACE reads; one entry per CDR3 protein. Of about 530,000 distinct CDR3 sequences listed, around 15% are singletons. The CDR3 is 12 residues long. The V end lost 7 bases, the J end lost 5 bases, and 11 bases lay between the germline ends. These same records also appear under a second study, on yellow fever vaccine responses in identical twins.

The chain uses TRBV12-3 or TRBV12-4 and TRBJ2-5; D might be TRBD2 (7 bases). The receptor was derived from a young woman in good health. The sample taken for sequencing was CD4+ T cells sorted from blood. The CDR3 DNA is TGTGCCAGCACCACGGGGGGCGAGACCCAGTACTTC. This gives the protein CASTTGGETQYF.